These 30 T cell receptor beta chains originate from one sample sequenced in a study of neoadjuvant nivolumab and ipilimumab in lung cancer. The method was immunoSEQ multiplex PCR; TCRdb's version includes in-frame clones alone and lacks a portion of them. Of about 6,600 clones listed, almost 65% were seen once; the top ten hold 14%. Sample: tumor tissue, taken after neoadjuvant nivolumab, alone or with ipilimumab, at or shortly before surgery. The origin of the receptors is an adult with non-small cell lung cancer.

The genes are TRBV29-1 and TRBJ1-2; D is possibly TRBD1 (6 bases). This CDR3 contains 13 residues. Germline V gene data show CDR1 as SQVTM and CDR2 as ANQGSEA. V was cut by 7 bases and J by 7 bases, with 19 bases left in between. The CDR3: CSAGGAVGGGYTF. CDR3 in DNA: TGCAGCGCTGGGGGGGCAGTCGGCGGTGGCTACACCTTC.

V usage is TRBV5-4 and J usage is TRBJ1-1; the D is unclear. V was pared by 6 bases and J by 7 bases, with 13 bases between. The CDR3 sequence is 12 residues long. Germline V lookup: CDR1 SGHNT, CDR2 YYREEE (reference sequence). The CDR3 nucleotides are TGTGCCAGCATCGGTGGTGGGGATGAAGCTTTCTTT. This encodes CASIGGGDEAFF.

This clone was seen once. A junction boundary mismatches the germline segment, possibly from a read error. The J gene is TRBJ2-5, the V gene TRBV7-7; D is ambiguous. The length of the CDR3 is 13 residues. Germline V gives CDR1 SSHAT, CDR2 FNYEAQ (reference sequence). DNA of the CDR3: TGTGCTAGCAGCCCCCAGGTGGGAGAGACCCAGTACTTC. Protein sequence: CASSPQVGETQYF.

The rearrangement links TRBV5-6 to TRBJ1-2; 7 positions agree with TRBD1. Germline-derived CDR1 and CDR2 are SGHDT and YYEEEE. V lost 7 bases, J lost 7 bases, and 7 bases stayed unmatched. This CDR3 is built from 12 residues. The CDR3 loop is CASSLRGFGYTF. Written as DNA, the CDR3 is TGTGCCAGCTCCCTCAGGGGGTTTGGCTACACCTTC.

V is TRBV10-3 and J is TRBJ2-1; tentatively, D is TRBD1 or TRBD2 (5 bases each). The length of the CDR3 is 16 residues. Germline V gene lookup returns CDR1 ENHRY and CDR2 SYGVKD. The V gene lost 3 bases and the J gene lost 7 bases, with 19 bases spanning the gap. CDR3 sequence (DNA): TGTGCCATCAGTGACCCAGGGCTTGCGGGCGGAAATGAGCAGTTCTTC. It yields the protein CAISDPGLAGGNEQFF.

The CDR3 here is CASTVGYPNEQFF. DNA for the CDR3: TGTGCCAGCACCGTGGGGTATCCCAATGAGCAGTTCTTC. The V and J genes are TRBV5-8 and TRBJ2-1, with D hard to call. Germline CDR1 reads SGHTS; CDR2 reads YDEGEE. The CDR3 is 13 residues long. V shed 6 bases and J shed 6 bases, with 13 bases lying between them.

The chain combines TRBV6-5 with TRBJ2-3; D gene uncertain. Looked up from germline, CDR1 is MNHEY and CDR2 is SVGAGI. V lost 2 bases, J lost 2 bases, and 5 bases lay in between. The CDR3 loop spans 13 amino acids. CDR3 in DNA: TGTGCCAGCAGTTACAGGAACACAGATACGCAGTATTTT. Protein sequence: CASSYRNTDTQYF.

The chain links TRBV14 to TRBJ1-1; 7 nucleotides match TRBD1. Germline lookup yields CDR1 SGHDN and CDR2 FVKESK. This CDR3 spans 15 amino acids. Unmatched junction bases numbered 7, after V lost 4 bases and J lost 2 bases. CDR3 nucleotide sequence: TGTGCCAGCAGCCCCGTGGACAGGCCAAACACTGAAGCTTTCTTT. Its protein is CASSPVDRPNTEAFF.

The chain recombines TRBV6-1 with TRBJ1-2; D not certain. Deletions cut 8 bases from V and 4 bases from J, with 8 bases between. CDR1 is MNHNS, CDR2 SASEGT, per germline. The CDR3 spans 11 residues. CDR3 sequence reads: CASGEGYGYTF. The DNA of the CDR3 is TGTGCCAGCGGGGAGGGCTATGGCTACACCTTC.

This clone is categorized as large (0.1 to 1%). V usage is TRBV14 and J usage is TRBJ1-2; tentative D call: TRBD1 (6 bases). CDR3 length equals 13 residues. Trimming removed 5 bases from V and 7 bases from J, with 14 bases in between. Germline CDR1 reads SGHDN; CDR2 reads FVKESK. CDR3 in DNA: TGTGCCAGCAGCTGGCGCGGGGGGCCTGGCTACACCTTC. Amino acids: CASSWRGGPGYTF.

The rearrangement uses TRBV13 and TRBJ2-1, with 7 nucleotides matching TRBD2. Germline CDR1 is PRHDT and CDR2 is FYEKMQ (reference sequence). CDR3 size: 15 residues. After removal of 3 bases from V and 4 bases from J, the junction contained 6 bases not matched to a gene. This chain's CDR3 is CASSFGAGEYNEQFF. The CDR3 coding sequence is TGTGCCAGCAGCTTTGGGGCGGGAGAATACAATGAGCAGTTCTTC. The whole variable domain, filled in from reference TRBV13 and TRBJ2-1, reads AAGVIQSPRHLIKEKRETATLKCYPIPRHDTVYWYQQGPGQDPQFLISFYEKMQSDKGSIPDRFSAQQFSDYHSELNMSSLELGDSALYFCASSFGAGEYNEQFFGPGTRLTVL.

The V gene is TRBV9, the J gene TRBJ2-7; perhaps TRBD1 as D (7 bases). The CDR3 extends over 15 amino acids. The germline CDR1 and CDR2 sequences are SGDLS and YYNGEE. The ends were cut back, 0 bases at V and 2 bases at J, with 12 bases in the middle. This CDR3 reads CASSVGQGGPYEQYF. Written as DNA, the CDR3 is TGTGCCAGCAGCGTAGGGCAGGGGGGACCCTACGAGCAGTACTTC.

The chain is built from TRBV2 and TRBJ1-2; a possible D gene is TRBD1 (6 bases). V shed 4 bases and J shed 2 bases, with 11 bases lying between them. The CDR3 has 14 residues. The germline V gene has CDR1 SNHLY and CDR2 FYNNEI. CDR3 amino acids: CASSAQGTNYGYTF. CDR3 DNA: TGTGCCAGCAGTGCACAGGGTACGAACTATGGCTACACCTTC.

CDR3 sequence reads: CASRLEIRGQNTEAFF. The CDR3 DNA reads TGCGCCAGCAGGCTGGAGATCAGGGGTCAGAACACTGAAGCTTTCTTT. The genes are TRBV5-1 and TRBJ1-1; D is perhaps TRBD1 (6 bases). The CDR3 runs to 16 residues. The germline V gene encodes CDR1 SGHRS and CDR2 YFSETQ. V was clipped by 5 bases and J by 1 base, with 18 bases between them.

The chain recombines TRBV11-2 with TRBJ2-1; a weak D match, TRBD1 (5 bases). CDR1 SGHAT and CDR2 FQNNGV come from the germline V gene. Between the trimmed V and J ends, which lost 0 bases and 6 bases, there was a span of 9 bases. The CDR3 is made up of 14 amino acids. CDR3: CASSLDRQGNEQFF. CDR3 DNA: TGTGCCAGCAGCTTAGATCGCCAGGGCAATGAGCAGTTCTTC.

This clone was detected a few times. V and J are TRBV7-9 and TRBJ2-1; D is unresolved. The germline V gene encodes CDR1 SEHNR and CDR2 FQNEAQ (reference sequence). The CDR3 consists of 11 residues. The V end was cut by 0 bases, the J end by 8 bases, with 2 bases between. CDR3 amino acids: CASSLAYEQFF. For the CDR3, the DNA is TGTGCCAGCAGCTTAGCTTATGAGCAGTTCTTC.

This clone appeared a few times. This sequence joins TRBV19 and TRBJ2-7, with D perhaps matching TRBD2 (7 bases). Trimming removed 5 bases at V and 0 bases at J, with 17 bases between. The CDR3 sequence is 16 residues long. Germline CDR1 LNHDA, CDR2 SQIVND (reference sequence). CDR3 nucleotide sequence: TGTGCCAGTAGTGTAAGGGGGGGAATAGGCTCCTACGAGCAGTACTTC. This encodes CASSVRGGIGSYEQYF.

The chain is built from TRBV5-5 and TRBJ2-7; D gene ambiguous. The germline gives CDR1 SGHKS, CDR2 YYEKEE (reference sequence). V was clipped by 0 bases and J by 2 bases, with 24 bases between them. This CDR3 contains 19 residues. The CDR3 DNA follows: TGTGCCAGCAGCTTGGCCAAGTGGACGGACGATCCGGCTACCTACGAGCAGTACTTC. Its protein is CASSLAKWTDDPATYEQYF.

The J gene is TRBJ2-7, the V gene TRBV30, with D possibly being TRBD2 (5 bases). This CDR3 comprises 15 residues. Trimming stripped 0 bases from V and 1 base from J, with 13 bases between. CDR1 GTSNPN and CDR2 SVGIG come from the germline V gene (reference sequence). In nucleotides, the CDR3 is TGTGCCTGGAGTGTACTGGGAGCCCCTTCCTACGAGCAGTACTTC. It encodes CAWSVLGAPSYEQYF.

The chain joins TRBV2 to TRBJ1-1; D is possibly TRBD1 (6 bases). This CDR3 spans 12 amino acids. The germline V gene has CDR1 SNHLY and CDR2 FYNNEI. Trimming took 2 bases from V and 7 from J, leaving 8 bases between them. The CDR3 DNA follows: TGTGCCAGCAGTGAATTAGGGGGTGAAGCTTTCTTT. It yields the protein CASSELGGEAFF.

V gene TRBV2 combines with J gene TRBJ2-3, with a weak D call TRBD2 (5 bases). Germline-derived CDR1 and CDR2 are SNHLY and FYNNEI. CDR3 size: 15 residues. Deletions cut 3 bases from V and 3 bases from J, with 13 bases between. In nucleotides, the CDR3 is TGTGCCAGCAGTGAGAGTCTAGCCGGGACAGATACGCAGTATTTT. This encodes CASSESLAGTDTQYF.

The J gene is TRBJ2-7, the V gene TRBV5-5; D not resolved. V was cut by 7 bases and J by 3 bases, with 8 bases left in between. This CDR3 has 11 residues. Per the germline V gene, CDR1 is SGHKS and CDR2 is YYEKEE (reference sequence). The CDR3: CASGPSYEQYF. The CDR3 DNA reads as TGTGCCAGCGGACCGAGCTACGAGCAGTACTTC.

The CDR3 spells CASRGLAGDTQYF. CDR3 nucleotides: TGTGCCAGCCGGGGACTAGCGGGAGATACGCAGTATTTT. The chain is built from TRBV6-6 and TRBJ2-3; 12 nucleotides align to TRBD2. CDR1 and CDR2 from the germline V gene are MNHNY and SVGAGI (reference sequence). CDR3 length: 13 residues. Trimming took 8 bases from V and 5 from J; bases not matched to a gene: 2.

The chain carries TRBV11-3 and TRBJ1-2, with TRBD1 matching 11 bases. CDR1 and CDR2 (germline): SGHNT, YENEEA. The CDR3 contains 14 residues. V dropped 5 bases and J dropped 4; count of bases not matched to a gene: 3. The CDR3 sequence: CASSPGQGAYGYTF. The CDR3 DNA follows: TGTGCCAGCAGCCCAGGACAGGGGGCCTATGGCTACACCTTC.

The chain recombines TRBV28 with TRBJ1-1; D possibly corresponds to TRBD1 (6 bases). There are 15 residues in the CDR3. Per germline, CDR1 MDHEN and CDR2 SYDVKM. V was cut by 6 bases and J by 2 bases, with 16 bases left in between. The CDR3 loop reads CASREGGTQNTEAFF. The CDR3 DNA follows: TGTGCCAGCAGAGAGGGGGGTACACAAAACACTGAAGCTTTCTTT.

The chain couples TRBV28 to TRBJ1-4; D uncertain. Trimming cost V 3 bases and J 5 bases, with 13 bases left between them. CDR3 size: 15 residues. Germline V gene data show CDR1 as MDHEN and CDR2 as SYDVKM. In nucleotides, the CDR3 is TGTGCCAGCAGTTTCGTGTCTGGGCTGAATGAAAAACTGTTTTTT. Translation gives CASSFVSGLNEKLFF.

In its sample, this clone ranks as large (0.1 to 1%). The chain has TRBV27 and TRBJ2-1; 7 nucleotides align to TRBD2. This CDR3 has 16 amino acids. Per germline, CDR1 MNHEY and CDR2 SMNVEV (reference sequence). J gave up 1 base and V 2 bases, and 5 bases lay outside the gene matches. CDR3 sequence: CASSLIAGVSYNEQFF. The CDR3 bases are TGTGCCAGCAGTTTAATCGCGGGAGTATCCTACAATGAGCAGTTCTTC.

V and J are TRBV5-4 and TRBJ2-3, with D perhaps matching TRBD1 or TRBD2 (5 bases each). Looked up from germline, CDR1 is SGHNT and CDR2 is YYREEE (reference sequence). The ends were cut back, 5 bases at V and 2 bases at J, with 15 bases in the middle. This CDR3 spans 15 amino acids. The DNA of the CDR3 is TGTGCCAGCAGTCCTGGGGGACCTTCCACAGATACGCAGTATTTT. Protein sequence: CASSPGGPSTDTQYF.

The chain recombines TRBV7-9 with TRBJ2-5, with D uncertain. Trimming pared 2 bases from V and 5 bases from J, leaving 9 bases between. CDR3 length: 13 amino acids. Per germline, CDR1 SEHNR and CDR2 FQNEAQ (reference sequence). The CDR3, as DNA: TGTGCCAGCAGCTTACACGGTCAGGAGACCCAGTACTTC. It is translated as CASSLHGQETQYF. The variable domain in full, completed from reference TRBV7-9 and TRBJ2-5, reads DTGVSQNPRHKITKRGQNVTFRCDPISEHNRLYWYRQTLGQGPEFLTYFQNEAQLEKSRLLSDRFSAERPKGSFSTLEIQRTEQGDSAMYLCASSLHGQETQYFGPGTRLLVL.

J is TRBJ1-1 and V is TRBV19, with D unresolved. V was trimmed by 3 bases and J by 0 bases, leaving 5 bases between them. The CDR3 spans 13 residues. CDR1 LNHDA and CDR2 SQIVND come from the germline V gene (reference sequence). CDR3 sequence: CASSIEVNTEAFF. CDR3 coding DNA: TGTGCCAGTAGTATCGAGGTGAACACTGAAGCTTTCTTT.